What follows are 18 T cell receptor beta chains derived from one specimen sequenced in a study of blood T cell repertoires in COVID-19. Sequencing was performed with immunoSEQ multiplex PCR; in TCRdb, only in-frame clones are kept and a portion is missing. The sample records 75,000 to 100,000 clones, approximately 78% being singletons. Sequences were obtained from peripheral blood. All receptors come from a human donor in a cohort sampled during active COVID-19.

The rearrangement links TRBV3-1 (or the pseudogene TRBV3-2) to TRBJ1-4; the match to TRBD1 covers 7 bases. CDR1 and CDR2 (germline): LGHDT, YNNKEL (reference sequence). The CDR3 is made up of 15 amino acids. V shed 3 bases, J shed 7 bases, and the junction held 8 bases outside the gene matches. The CDR3 DNA is TGTGCCAGCAGCCATTACAGGGGTACGGGTGAAAAACTGTTTTTT. Translation: CASSHYRGTGEKLFF.

This chain links TRBV29-1 with TRBJ2-5; TRBD1 is a possible D gene (6 bases). Germline V gene lookup returns CDR1 SQVTM and CDR2 ANQGSEA. The CDR3 totals 14 residues. V dropped 8 bases and J dropped 1 base, with 17 bases sitting between them. CDR3 residues: CSFHHPQGQETQYF. The CDR3 nucleotides are TGCAGCTTCCATCACCCACAGGGCCAAGAGACCCAGTACTTC.

V and J are TRBV19 and TRBJ2-3; 9 bases align to TRBD2. This CDR3 comprises 16 residues. The germline CDR1 and CDR2 sequences are LNHDA and SQIVND (reference sequence). The junction had 9 bases not matched to a gene; V was cut back by 5 bases and J by 3 bases. CDR3 bases: TGTGCCAGTAGTTCGGCTAGCGGGGACGGTACAGATACGCAGTATTTT. Its protein is CASSSASGDGTDTQYF.

The V and J genes are TRBV5-6 and TRBJ2-1, with 9 bases aligning to TRBD2. There are 15 residues in the CDR3. V dropped 2 bases and J dropped 8; count of bases not matched to a gene: 8. The germline gives CDR1 SGHDT, CDR2 YYEEEE. CDR3 bases: TGTGCCAGCAGCTTTCAACTAGCGGGTGTACATGAGCAGTTCTTC. This gives the protein CASSFQLAGVHEQFF.

The rearrangement joins TRBV7-8 to TRBJ2-3, with D perhaps matching TRBD1 (6 bases). Per germline, CDR1 SGHVS and CDR2 FQNEAQ. Trimming pared 1 base from V and 8 bases from J, leaving 13 bases between. This CDR3 contains 14 residues. The CDR3 DNA follows: TGTGCCAGCAGCTTAGGAACAGGGTCTGTTACGCAGTATTTT. This encodes CASSLGTGSVTQYF.

This clone appeared a single time. The chain carries TRBV20-1 and TRBJ1-1, with D possibly matching TRBD1 (6 bases). V gave up 5 bases and J gave up 10 bases, with 14 bases separating them. Looked up from germline, CDR1 is DFQATT and CDR2 is SNEGSKA (reference sequence). CDR3 size: 11 residues. The DNA of the CDR3 is TGCAGTGCTGGGGAACAGGGACGAGCTTTCTTT. It codes for CSAGEQGRAFF.

This chain uses TRBV6-1 with TRBJ1-5; the D gene is possibly TRBD1 (6 bases). Germline V gives CDR1 MNHNS, CDR2 SASEGT. This CDR3 region has 17 residues. V lost 2 bases and J lost 0, with 14 bases in between. In DNA, the CDR3 is TGTGCCAGCAGTGAATGGGGCAGGGGCGATAGCAATCAGCCCCAGCATTTT. This sequence encodes CASSEWGRGDSNQPQHF.

The CDR3 loop reads CASSGGLAGGRQFF. The CDR3 nucleotides read TGTGCCAGCAGTGGAGGACTAGCGGGGGGGCGGCAGTTCTTC. The chain joins TRBV2 to TRBJ2-1; 15 nucleotides agree with TRBD2. The CDR3 consists of 14 residues. Trimming removed 4 bases from V and 12 bases from J; junction bases left unmatched: 4. Germline V gene data show CDR1 as SNHLY and CDR2 as FYNNEI.

This clone was seen at least ten times. The sample has other DNA sequences that encode this CDR3 too. This chain uses TRBV18 with TRBJ2-3; 8 nucleotides align to TRBD2. The V segment lost 0 bases and the J segment 3 bases; nucleotides outside the gene matches: 2. Germline V gives CDR1 KGHSH, CDR2 LQKENI. The CDR3 runs to 15 residues. The CDR3 DNA reads TGTGCCAGCTCACCACCCCTAGCGGGTACAGATACGCAGTATTTT. Protein product: CASSPPLAGTDTQYF.

Turning to this clone: Other DNA variants within this sample encode the same CDR3. This chain joins TRBV15 and TRBJ2-5; D gene unclear. The germline V gene encodes CDR1 LNHNV and CDR2 YYDKDF (reference sequence). The CDR3 spans 11 residues. V lost 2 bases, J lost 5 bases, and 3 bases lay in between. CDR3 coding DNA: TGTGCCACCAGCAGACGGGAGACCCAGTACTTC. It is translated as CATSRRETQYF. Full variable domain (outside the CDR3, taken from reference TRBV15 and TRBJ2-5): DAMVIQNPRYQVTQFGKPVTLSCSQTLNHNVMYWYQQKSSQAPKLLFHYYDKDFNNEADTPDNFQSRRPNTSFCFLDIRSPGLGDTAMYLCATSRRETQYFGPGTRLLVL.

This clone was seen a single time. The rearrangement joins TRBV19 to TRBJ1-2; 10 nucleotides line up with TRBD1. The CDR3 length is 15 residues. V shed 7 bases and J 4 bases; nucleotides not matched to a gene: 9. Per the germline V gene, CDR1 is LNHDA and CDR2 is SQIVND (reference sequence). Written as DNA, the CDR3 is TGTGCCAGTACCGAGCCGACAGGGGGCGGCTATGGCTACACCTTC. Translated: CASTEPTGGGYGYTF. Supplemented by reference TRBV19 and TRBJ1-2, the full variable domain reads DGGITQSPKYLFRKEGQNVTLSCEQNLNHDAMYWYRQDPGQGLRLIYYSQIVNDFQKGDIAEGYSVSREKKESFPLTVTSAQKNPTAFYLCASTEPTGGGYGYTFGSGTRLTVV.

The chain joins TRBV7-9 to TRBJ2-7; D unclear. This CDR3 is 11 amino acids long. The V end was cut by 5 bases, the J end by 2 bases, with 4 bases between. The germline CDR1 and CDR2 sequences are SEHNR and FQNEAQ (reference sequence). In DNA, the CDR3 is TGTGCCAGCAGCGCTACCTACGAGCAGTACTTC. It yields the protein CASSATYEQYF.

The chain is built from TRBV6-6 and TRBJ1-1, with D possibly being TRBD1 (6 bases). CDR3 length: 13 amino acids. Germline-derived CDR1 and CDR2 are MNHNY and SVGAGI (reference sequence). Trimming stripped 6 bases from V and 8 bases from J, with 16 bases between. CDR3 nucleotides: TGTGCCAGCAGGCCCGGGACATTCCTGGAAGCTTTCTTT. It codes for CASRPGTFLEAFF.

CDR3 amino acids: CASSPLANHNEQFF. CDR3 in DNA: TGTGCCAGCTCACCACTAGCGAATCACAATGAGCAGTTCTTC. V usage is TRBV18 and J usage is TRBJ2-1; D is perhaps TRBD2 (5 bases). The CDR3 is 14 amino acids. The V end was cut by 1 base, the J end by 5 bases, with 9 bases between. CDR1 KGHSH and CDR2 LQKENI come from the germline V gene.

The rearrangement links TRBV5-1 to TRBJ2-7, with 8 bases lining up with TRBD1. The CDR3 extends over 14 amino acids. The germline V gene has CDR1 SGHRS and CDR2 YFSETQ. The V and J ends lost 4 bases and 5 bases, in that order; junction bases with no gene match: 8. Here the CDR3 reads CASSEPGQVHEQYF. The CDR3 DNA reads TGCGCCAGCAGCGAGCCGGGACAGGTCCACGAGCAGTACTTC.

The CDR3 here is CATSTRQVVWETQYF. The CDR3 DNA reads as TGTGCCACCAGCACCCGACAGGTTGTTTGGGAGACCCAGTACTTC. The chain is built from TRBV15 and TRBJ2-5; a weak D match, TRBD1 (6 bases). The CDR3 covers 15 residues. The germline V gene has CDR1 LNHNV and CDR2 YYDKDF (reference sequence). V lost 4 bases and J 5 bases, leaving 17 bases between the germline ends.

The rearrangement links TRBV24-1 to TRBJ1-5, with a tentative D call TRBD1 (6 bases). This CDR3 spans 16 amino acids. Trimming shortened V by 7 bases and J by 3 bases, and 18 bases separated the two germline ends. CDR1 KGHDR and CDR2 SFDVKD come from the germline V gene. The CDR3 bases are TGTGCCACCAGCGATCCCCAGGGGAACGTCAATCAGCCCCAGCATTTT. Residues: CATSDPQGNVNQPQHF.

In this sample, this clone turned up once. The genes are TRBV7-9 and TRBJ2-1; TRBD1 might be the D (5 bases). Germline values: CDR1 SEHNR, CDR2 FQNEAQ (reference sequence). The CDR3 has 13 amino acids. With 7 bases removed from V and 5 bases from J, the gap between germline ends came to 12 bases. DNA for the CDR3: TGTGCCAGCAAGGACAACACGGACAATGAGCAGTTCTTC. Its protein product is CASKDNTDNEQFF. The full variable domain, completed using reference TRBV7-9 and TRBJ2-1, is DTGVSQNPRHKITKRGQNVTFRCDPISEHNRLYWYRQTLGQGPEFLTYFQNEAQLEKSRLLSDRFSAERPKGSFSTLEIQRTEQGDSAMYLCASKDNTDNEQFFGPGTRLTVL.